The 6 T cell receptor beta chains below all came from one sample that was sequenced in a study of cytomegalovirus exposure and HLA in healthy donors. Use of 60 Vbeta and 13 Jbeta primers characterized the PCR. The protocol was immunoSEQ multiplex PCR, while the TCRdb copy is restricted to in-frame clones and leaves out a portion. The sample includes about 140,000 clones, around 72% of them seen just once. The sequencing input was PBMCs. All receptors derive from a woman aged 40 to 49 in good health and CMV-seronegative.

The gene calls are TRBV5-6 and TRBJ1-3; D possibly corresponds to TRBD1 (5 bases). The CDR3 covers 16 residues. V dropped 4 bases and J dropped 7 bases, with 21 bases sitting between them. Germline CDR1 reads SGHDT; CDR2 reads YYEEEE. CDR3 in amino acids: CASSPPGQGPANTIYF. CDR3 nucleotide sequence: TGTGCCAGCAGCCCCCCTGGGCAGGGCCCTGCGAACACCATATATTTT.

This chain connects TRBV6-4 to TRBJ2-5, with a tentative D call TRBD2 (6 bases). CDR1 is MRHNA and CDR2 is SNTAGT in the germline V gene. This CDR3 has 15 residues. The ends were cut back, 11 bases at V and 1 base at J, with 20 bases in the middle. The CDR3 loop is CALPAAGTCQETQYF. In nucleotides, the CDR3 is TGTGCCCTCCCCGCGGCCGGGACTTGCCAAGAGACCCAGTACTTC.

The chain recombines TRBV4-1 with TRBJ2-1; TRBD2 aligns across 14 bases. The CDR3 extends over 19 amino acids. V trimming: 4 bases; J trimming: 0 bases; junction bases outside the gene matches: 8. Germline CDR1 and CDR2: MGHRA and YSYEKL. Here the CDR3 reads CASSPGTSGGPSSYNEQFF. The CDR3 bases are TGCGCCAGCAGCCCCGGGACTAGCGGGGGTCCCAGCTCCTACAATGAGCAGTTCTTC.

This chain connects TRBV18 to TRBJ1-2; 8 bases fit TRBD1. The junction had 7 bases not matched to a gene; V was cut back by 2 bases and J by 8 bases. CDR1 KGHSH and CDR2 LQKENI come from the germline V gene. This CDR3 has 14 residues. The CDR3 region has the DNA TGTGCCAGCTCACCAAATCAGGGGGCGCAGGGCTACACCTTC. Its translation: CASSPNQGAQGYTF.

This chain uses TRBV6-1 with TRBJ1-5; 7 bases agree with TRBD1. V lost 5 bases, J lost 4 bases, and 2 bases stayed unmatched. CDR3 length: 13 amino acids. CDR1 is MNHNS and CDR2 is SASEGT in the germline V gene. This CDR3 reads CASSPDRNQPQHF. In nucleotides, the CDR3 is TGTGCCAGCAGTCCGGACAGGAATCAGCCCCAGCATTTT.

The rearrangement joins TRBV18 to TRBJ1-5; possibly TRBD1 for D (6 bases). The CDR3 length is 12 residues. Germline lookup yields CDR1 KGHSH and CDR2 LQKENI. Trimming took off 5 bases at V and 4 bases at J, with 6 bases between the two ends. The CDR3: CASSGQNQPQHF. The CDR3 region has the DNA TGTGCCAGCTCAGGACAGAATCAGCCCCAGCATTTT.